Listed here are 18 T cell receptor beta chains from one sample, sequenced in a study of OX40 agonist ivuxolimab in advanced cancers. Clones were sequenced by immunoSEQ multiplex PCR, and TCRdb holds only the in-frame ones, with some missing. In the table there are around 95,000 clones, approximately 91% of which are singletons. The source was CD4+ or CD8+ T cells sorted from blood, collected in a trial of the OX40 agonist ivuxolimab. The receptor set was obtained from an adult with an advanced solid tumor such as melanoma, head and neck, liver or kidney cancer.

This rearrangement joins TRBV30 to TRBJ2-3; 7 bases align to TRBD2. Germline trimming cut 4 bases from V and 3 bases from J; bases unmatched to any gene: 4. The V gene's germline CDR1 is GTSNPN and CDR2 SVGIG (reference sequence). The CDR3 consists of 13 residues. The CDR3 DNA reads as TGTGCCTGGACCGGGACTAAAACAGATACGCAGTATTTT. Its translation is CAWTGTKTDTQYF.

This chain joins TRBV19 and TRBJ2-5, with 12 bases fitting TRBD2. Looked up from germline, CDR1 is LNHDA and CDR2 is SQIVND (reference sequence). This CDR3 spans 16 amino acids. Trimming took 8 bases from V and 1 from J; bases not matched to a gene: 8. CDR3 loop: CASAPGLAGSQETQYF. CDR3 bases: TGTGCCAGTGCGCCCGGACTAGCGGGGTCCCAAGAGACCCAGTACTTC.

This clone was found once. For the CDR3, the DNA is TGTGCCACCGCTAGCGGGGGGCGCGTTTTAGATACGCAGTATTTT. Protein product: CATASGGRVLDTQYF. V is TRBV10-3 and J is TRBJ2-3; 11 bases fit TRBD2. Losses at the gene ends were 10 bases for V and 5 bases for J; bases not matched to a gene: 11. Germline V gene sequence: CDR1 ENHRY, CDR2 SYGVKD. The CDR3 covers 15 residues.

The chain uses TRBV5-1 and TRBJ2-1; D possibly corresponds to TRBD1 (5 bases). CDR3 length equals 13 residues. Germline V lookup: CDR1 SGHRS, CDR2 YFSETQ. V gave up 4 bases and J gave up 4 bases, with 9 bases separating them. The CDR3, as DNA: TGCGCCAGCAGCCCCGGACAATACAATGAGCAGTTCTTC. As protein: CASSPGQYNEQFF.

V and J are TRBV5-6 and TRBJ2-1; possible D gene TRBD2, 6 bases. The CDR3 is made up of 16 amino acids. Germline CDR1 and CDR2: SGHDT and YYEEEE. The germline V and J ends were trimmed by 2 bases and 5 bases, with 17 bases remaining between them. The CDR3 DNA follows: TGTGCCAGCAGCTTTTTCGAGACTAGTTGGAACAATGAGCAGTTCTTC. This codes for CASSFFETSWNNEQFF.

The chain recombines TRBV5-1 with TRBJ2-3, with a weak D call TRBD1 (5 bases). V lost 7 bases to trimming and J lost 3 bases, with 12 bases between them. The germline V gene has CDR1 SGHRS and CDR2 YFSETQ. This CDR3 comprises 13 residues. In DNA form, the CDR3 reads TGCGCCAGCTATACAGGACCAACAGATACGCAGTATTTT. Its protein is CASYTGPTDTQYF. Using reference TRBV5-1 and TRBJ2-3 for the parts outside the CDR3, the full variable domain is KAGVTQTPRYLIKTRGQQVTLSCSPISGHRSVSWYQQTPGQGLQFLFEYFSETQRNKGNFPGRFSGRQFSNSRSEMNVSTLELGDSALYLCASYTGPTDTQYFGPGTRLTVL.

The gene calls are TRBV2 and TRBJ1-3; 9 nucleotides match TRBD1. With 4 bases clipped from V and 4 bases from J, the junction kept 5 bases outside the gene matches. The CDR3 extends over 15 amino acids. Per the germline V gene, CDR1 is SNHLY and CDR2 is FYNNEI. The CDR3, as DNA: TGTGCCAGCAGTGCCGGGACAGGGAAAGGAAACACCATATATTTT. Its protein is CASSAGTGKGNTIYF.

This sequence joins TRBV5-4 and TRBJ2-6; a possible D gene is TRBD1 (6 bases). This CDR3 region has 17 residues. V shed 0 bases and J shed 3 bases, with 13 bases lying between them. Germline V CDR1 and CDR2: SGHNT, YYREEE (reference sequence). In nucleotides, the CDR3 is TGTGCCAGCAGCTTGGTGGCACAGGGCTTTGGGGCCAACGTCCTGACTTTC. As protein: CASSLVAQGFGANVLTF.

This clone has just a few counts. The V and J genes are TRBV14 and TRBJ2-5; TRBD2 agrees at 10 bases. The trim removed 2 bases at V and 1 base at J, leaving 4 bases unmatched. CDR1 and CDR2 (germline): SGHDN, FVKESK. This CDR3 spans 16 amino acids. CDR3 sequence reads: CASSQQLAGSQETQYF. DNA of the CDR3: TGTGCCAGCAGCCAACAACTAGCGGGGAGCCAAGAGACCCAGTACTTC.

This chain links TRBV5-1 with TRBJ2-3; 7 bases line up with TRBD1. There are 13 residues in the CDR3. V lost 4 bases, J lost 3 bases, and 2 bases stayed unmatched. Germline CDR1 is SGHRS and CDR2 is YFSETQ. The DNA of the CDR3 is TGCGCCAGCAGCCCGGACAGGACAGATACGCAGTATTTT. Translated, it gives CASSPDRTDTQYF.

The genes are TRBV12-5 and TRBJ2-1; 9 positions match TRBD1. The CDR3 consists of 16 residues. The germline V gene encodes CDR1 LGHNT and CDR2 FRNRAP. With V trimmed by 6 bases and J by 5 bases, 11 bases remained unmatched. CDR3 region: CASGRGDRESDNEQFF. The CDR3 DNA reads as TGTGCTAGTGGCAGGGGGGACAGGGAAAGCGACAATGAGCAGTTCTTC. The full variable domain, in which reference TRBV12-5 and TRBJ2-1 provide the parts outside the CDR3, is DARVTQTPRHKVTEMGQEVTMRCQPILGHNTVFWYRQTMMQGLELLAYFRNRAPLDDSGMPKDRFSAEMPDATLATLKIQPSEPRDSAVYFCASGRGDRESDNEQFFGPGTRLTVL.

The chain is built from TRBV10-3 and TRBJ2-7; TRBD1 aligns across 9 bases. The ends lost 5 bases at V and 7 bases at J; junction bases unmatched: 9. The germline V gene encodes CDR1 ENHRY and CDR2 SYGVKD. This CDR3 spans 14 amino acids. The CDR3: CAISRDRVLVEQYF. As DNA, the CDR3 is TGTGCCATCAGTCGGGACAGGGTCCTGGTAGAGCAGTACTTC.

The gene calls are TRBV18 and TRBJ1-6; a weak D match, TRBD1 (5 bases). V lost 3 bases, J lost 11 bases, and 11 bases lay in between. Germline V lookup: CDR1 KGHSH, CDR2 LQKENI. The CDR3 spans 13 residues. DNA for the CDR3: TGTGCCAGCTCACCGGGGGGAAACGCACCCCTCCACTTT. It codes for CASSPGGNAPLHF.

V gene TRBV7-9 combines with J gene TRBJ2-2; 7 positions match TRBD1. V lost 1 base, J lost 4 bases, and 6 bases stayed unmatched. Germline CDR1 and CDR2: SEHNR and FQNEAQ (reference sequence). CDR3 length: 16 amino acids. Here the CDR3 reads CASSLEAGGVTGELFF. CDR3 sequence (DNA): TGTGCCAGCAGCTTAGAAGCAGGGGGAGTCACCGGGGAGCTGTTTTTT.

This clone was seen a handful of times. V usage is TRBV10-3 and J usage is TRBJ1-2, with unresolved D. This CDR3 is 14 amino acids long. The ends were cut back, 5 bases at V and 4 bases at J, with 14 bases in the middle. Germline CDR1 is ENHRY and CDR2 is SYGVKD. Here the CDR3 reads CAISNRTSIYGYTF. As DNA, the CDR3 is TGTGCCATCAGTAACCGCACAAGTATCTATGGCTACACCTTC.

This clone was seen once. This chain connects TRBV6-5 to TRBJ2-1; 9 nucleotides align to TRBD1. Per the germline V gene, CDR1 is MNHEY and CDR2 is SVGAGI. The V gene end was trimmed by 5 bases and the J gene end by 4 bases; junction bases not matched to a gene: 6. The CDR3 sequence is 15 residues long. The CDR3 region has the DNA TGTGCCAGCAGTCCATCCGGGACAGGGTACAATGAGCAGTTCTTC. As protein: CASSPSGTGYNEQFF.

V gene TRBV10-3 combines with J gene TRBJ2-7, with D unclear. The CDR3 is 14 amino acids. CDR1 is ENHRY, CDR2 SYGVKD, per germline. Trimming shortened V by 3 bases and J by 1 base, and 10 bases separated the two germline ends. The CDR3 nucleotides read TGTGCCATCAGTGAAGGGATAGGGTCCTACGAGCAGTACTTC. This encodes CAISEGIGSYEQYF.

The chain couples TRBV7-8 to TRBJ2-7; 9 bases fit TRBD2. Per germline, CDR1 SGHVS and CDR2 FQNEAQ. Trimming at V came to 3 bases and at J to 0 bases, leaving 3 bases not matched to a gene. This CDR3 region has 15 residues. CDR3 coding DNA: TGTGCCAGCAGCTTGACTAGCGGTTTCTCCTACGAGCAGTACTTC. Its protein is CASSLTSGFSYEQYF.